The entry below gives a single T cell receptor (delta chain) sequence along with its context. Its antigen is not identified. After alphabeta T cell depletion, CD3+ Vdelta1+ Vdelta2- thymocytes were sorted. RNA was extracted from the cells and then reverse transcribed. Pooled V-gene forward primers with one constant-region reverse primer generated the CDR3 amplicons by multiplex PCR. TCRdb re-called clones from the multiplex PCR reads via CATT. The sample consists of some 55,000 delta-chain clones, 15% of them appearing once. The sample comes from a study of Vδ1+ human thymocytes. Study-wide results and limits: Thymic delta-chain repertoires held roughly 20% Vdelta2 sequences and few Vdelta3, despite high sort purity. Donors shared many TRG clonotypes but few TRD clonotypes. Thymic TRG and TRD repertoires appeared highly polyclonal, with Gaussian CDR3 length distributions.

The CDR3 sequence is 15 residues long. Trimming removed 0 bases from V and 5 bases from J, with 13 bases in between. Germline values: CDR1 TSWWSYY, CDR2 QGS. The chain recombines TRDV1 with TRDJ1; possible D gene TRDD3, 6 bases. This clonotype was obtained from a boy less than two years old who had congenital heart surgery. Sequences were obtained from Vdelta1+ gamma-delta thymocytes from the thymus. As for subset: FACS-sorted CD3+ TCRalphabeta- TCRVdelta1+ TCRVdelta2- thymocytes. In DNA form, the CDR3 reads TGTGCTCTTGGGGAACTAGCCGGTACTGGGGATAAACTCATCTTT. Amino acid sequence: CALGELAGTGDKLIF.